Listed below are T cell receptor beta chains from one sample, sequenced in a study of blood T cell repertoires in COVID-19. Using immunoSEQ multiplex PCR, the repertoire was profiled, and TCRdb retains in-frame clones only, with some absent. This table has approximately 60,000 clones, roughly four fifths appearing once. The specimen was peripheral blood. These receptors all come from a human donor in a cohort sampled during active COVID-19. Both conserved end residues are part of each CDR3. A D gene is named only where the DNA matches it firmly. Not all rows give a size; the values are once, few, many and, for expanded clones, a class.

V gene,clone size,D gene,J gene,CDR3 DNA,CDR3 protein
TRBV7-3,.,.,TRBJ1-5,TGTGCCAGCAGCTTTTCAGGGGACAATCAGCCCCAGCATTTT,CASSFSGDNQPQHF
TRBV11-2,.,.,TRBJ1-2,TGTGCCAGCAGCGCCGGTACCTCCTATGGCTACACCTTC,CASSAGTSYGYTF
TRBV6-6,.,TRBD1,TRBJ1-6,TGTGCCAGCAATCTTCGGACAGGGGGTAGTTCACCCCTCCACTTT,CASNLRTGGSSPLHF
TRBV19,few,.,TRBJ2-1,TGTGCCAGTACGGACTATCAAGGGTCCTACAATGAGCAGTTCTTC,CASTDYQGSYNEQFF
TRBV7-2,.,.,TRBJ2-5,TGTGCCAGCAGCTTAGCCGGCAGGTTGGAGACCCAGTACTTC,CASSLAGRLETQYF
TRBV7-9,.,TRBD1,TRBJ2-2,TGTGCCAGCAAGGGGGCGGACACCGGGGAGCTGTTTTTT,CASKGADTGELFF
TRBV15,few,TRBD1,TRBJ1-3,TGTGCCACCAGCCTCGGGGACAGGGCTGGAAACACCATATATTTT,CATSLGDRAGNTIYF
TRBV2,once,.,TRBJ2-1,TGTGCCAGCAGTGAAAGAGAATACAATGAGCAGTTCTTC,CASSEREYNEQFF
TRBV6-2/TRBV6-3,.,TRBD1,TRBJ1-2,TGTGCCAGCAGTCAGATCGACAGGGGTCATGGCTACACCTTC,CASSQIDRGHGYTF
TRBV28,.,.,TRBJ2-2,TGTGCCAGCACCTCCCAGGGGCCTGGCACCGGGGAGCTGTTTTTT,CASTSQGPGTGELFF
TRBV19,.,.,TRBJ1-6,TGTGCCAGTAAGGTCAGGGATAATTCACCCCTCCACTTT,CASKVRDNSPLHF
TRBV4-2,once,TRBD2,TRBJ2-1,TGTGCCAGCAGCCAAGAGGCTAGCGGGGCCAGCTCCTACAATGAGCAGTTCTTC,CASSQEASGASSYNEQFF
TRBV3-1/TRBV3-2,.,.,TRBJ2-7,TGTGCCAGCAGCCAAGGTCGGGATTTGGAGCAGTACTTC,CASSQGRDLEQYF
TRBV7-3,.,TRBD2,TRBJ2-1,TGTGCCAGCAGCTTGGCTAGCGGGGGGCACAATGAGCAGTTCTTC,CASSLASGGHNEQFF
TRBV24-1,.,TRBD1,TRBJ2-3,TGTGCCACCAGTGACCCTGGGACAGCCACAGATACGCAGTATTTT,CATSDPGTATDTQYF
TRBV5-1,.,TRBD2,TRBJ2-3,TGCGCCAGCAGTCAGACTAGCGGGGGACCGGGAGATACGCAGTATTTT,CASSQTSGGPGDTQYF
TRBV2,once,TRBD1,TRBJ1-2,TGTGCCAGCAGTGATAGGGACAGAGTTAACTATGGCTACACCTTC,CASSDRDRVNYGYTF
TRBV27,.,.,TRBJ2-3,TGTGCCAGCAGTTTATCCCAGACAGATACGCAGTATTTT,CASSLSQTDTQYF
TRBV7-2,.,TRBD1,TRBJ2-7,TGTGCCAGCAGCTTAGCGACAGGGAACTACGAGCAGTACTTC,CASSLATGNYEQYF
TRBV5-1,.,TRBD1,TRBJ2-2,TGCGCCAGCAGCCTCGGACAGGGGTCGAGCACCGGGGAGCTGTTTTTT,CASSLGQGSSTGELFF
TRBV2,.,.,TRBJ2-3,TGTGCCAGCAGCAAAAGACAGCGGGGCACAGATACGCAGTATTTT,CASSKRQRGTDTQYF
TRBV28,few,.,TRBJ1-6,TGTGCCAGCAGTCTCTACGTAACGGGTTCACCCCTCCACTTT,CASSLYVTGSPLHF
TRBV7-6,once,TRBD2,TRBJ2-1,TGTGCCAGCAGCTTAGCGGGGTTAACTAGCGGGGGGTACAATGAGCAGTTCTTC,CASSLAGLTSGGYNEQFF
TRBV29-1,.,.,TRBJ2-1,TGCAGCGTTGATGGACACGCGTCCGATGAGCAGTTCTTC,CSVDGHASDEQFF
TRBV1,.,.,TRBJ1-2,TGCACCAGCAGCCAAGAGGGACTGGGGAGCTATGGCTACACCTTC,CTSSQEGLGSYGYTF
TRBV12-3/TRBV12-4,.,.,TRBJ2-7,TGTGCCAGCAGTTTAGGACTAACGTGGGAGCAGTACTTC,CASSLGLTWEQYF
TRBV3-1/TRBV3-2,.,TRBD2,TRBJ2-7,TGTGCCAGCAGCCAAGCGCGAGGGCTAGCGGGGGGCCATCTTCCCTACGAGCAGTACTTC,CASSQARGLAGGHLPYEQYF
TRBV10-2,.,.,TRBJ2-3,TGCGCCAGCAGTGATTGGGGACAAAGCACAGATACGCAGTATTTT,CASSDWGQSTDTQYF
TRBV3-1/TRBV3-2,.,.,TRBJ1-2,TGTGCCAGCAGCCTCAACACAGATTTTAACTATGGCTACACCTTC,CASSLNTDFNYGYTF
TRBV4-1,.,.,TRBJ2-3,TGCGCCAGCAGCCAAGTGGCTAGCCAATTGGTCGCAGATACGCAGTATTTT,CASSQVASQLVADTQYF
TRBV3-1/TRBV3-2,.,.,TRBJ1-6,TGTGCCAGCAGCCAAGGCCCGGTATTGGCCTATAATTCACCCCTCCACTTT,CASSQGPVLAYNSPLHF
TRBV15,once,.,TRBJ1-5,TGTGCCACCAGCAGAGGGGAGGGATCTGCCAGTTTT,CATSRGEGSASF
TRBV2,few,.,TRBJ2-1,TGTGCCAGCAGGGGAGAGGATTTCAACAATGAGCAGTTCTTC,CASRGEDFNNEQFF
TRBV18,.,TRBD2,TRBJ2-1,TGTGCCAGCTCACCACCGGGACTAGCGGGGGACAATGAGCAGTTCTTC,CASSPPGLAGDNEQFF
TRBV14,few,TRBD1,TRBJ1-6,TGTGCCAGCAGCCAAACAGGGGGAGCGAATTCACCCCTCCACTTT,CASSQTGGANSPLHF
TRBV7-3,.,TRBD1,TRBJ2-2,TGTGCCAGCAGCTTCACAGGGGGCAACACCGGGGAGCTGTTTTTT,CASSFTGGNTGELFF
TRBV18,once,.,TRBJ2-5,TGTGCCAGCTCACCAGGCGGGAACCAAGAGACCCAGTACTTC,CASSPGGNQETQYF
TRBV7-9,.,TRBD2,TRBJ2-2,TGTGCCAGCAGCTTAAGGGGACTAGCGGGGACCGGGGAGCTGTTTTTT,CASSLRGLAGTGELFF
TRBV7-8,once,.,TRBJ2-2,TGTGCCAGCAGTATTATTGCGAACACCGGGGAGCTGTTTTTT,CASSIIANTGELFF
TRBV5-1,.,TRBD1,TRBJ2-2,TGCGCCAGCAGCTTTTTTCCTCCGGGACAGGGGTCCACCGGGGAGCTGTTTTTT,CASSFFPPGQGSTGELFF
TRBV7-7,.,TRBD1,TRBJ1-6,TGTGCTAGCATACACAGGGGCCGACAGGGTTCACCCCTCCACTTT,CASIHRGRQGSPLHF
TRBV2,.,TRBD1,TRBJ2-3,TGTGCCAGCAGCAAAACAGGGGTAGGGGATACGCAGTATTTT,CASSKTGVGDTQYF
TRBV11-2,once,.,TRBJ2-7,TGTGCCAGCAGCTTAGTCAGAGATACAGGTTCGCAGTACTTC,CASSLVRDTGSQYF
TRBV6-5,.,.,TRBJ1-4,TGTGCCAGCAAAGAGAGGGAGGCAACTAATGAAAAACTGTTTTTT,CASKEREATNEKLFF
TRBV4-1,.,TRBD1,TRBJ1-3,TGCGCCAGCAGCCAAGGACAGGGGGCAGCTGGAAACACCATATATTTT,CASSQGQGAAGNTIYF
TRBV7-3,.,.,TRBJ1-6,TGTGCCAGCAGCTTATCGCGGGATTCACCCCTCCACTTT,CASSLSRDSPLHF
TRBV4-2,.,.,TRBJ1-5,TGTGCCAGCAGCCAAGCCGGTGGCAATCAGCCCCAGCATTTT,CASSQAGGNQPQHF
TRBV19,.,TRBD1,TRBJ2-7,TGTGCCAGTAGTACTACAGGGGGCTGGGAGCAGTACTTC,CASSTTGGWEQYF
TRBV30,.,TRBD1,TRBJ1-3,TGTGCCTGGAGGACAGGGGGCCCTGGAAACACCATATATTTT,CAWRTGGPGNTIYF
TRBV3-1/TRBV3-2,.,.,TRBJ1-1,TGTGCCAGCAGCCCGAGGGCGATACACACTGAAGCTTTCTTT,CASSPRAIHTEAFF